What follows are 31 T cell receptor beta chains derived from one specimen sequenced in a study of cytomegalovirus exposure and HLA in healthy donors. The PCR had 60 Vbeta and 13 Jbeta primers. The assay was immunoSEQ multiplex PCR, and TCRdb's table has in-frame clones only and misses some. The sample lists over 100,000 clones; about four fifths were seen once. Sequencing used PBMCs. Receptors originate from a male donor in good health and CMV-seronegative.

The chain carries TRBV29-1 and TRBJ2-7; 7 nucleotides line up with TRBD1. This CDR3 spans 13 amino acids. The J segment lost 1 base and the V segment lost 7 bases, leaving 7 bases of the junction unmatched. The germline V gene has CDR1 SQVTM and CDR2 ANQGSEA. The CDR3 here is CSGSGTASYEQYF. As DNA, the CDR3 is TGCAGCGGTTCTGGGACAGCTTCCTACGAGCAGTACTTC.

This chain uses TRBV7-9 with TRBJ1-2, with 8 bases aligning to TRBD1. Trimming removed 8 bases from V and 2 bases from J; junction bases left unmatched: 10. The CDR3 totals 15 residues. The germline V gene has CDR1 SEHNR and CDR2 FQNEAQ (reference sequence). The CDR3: CASGNGQGRNYGYTF. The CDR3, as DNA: TGTGCCAGCGGTAACGGACAGGGAAGAAACTATGGCTACACCTTC.

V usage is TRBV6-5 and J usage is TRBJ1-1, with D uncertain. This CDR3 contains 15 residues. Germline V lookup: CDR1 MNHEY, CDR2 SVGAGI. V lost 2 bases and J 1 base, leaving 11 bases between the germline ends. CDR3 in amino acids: CASSYADTSNTEAFF. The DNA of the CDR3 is TGTGCCAGCAGTTACGCAGACACATCGAACACTGAAGCTTTCTTT.

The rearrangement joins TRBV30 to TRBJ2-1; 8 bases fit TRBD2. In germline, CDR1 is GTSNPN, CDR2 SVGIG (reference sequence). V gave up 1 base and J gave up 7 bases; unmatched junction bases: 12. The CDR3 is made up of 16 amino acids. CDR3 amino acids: CAWSGPRRGGSNEQFF. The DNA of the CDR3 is TGTGCCTGGAGTGGCCCCCGACGGGGGGGAAGTAATGAGCAGTTCTTC.

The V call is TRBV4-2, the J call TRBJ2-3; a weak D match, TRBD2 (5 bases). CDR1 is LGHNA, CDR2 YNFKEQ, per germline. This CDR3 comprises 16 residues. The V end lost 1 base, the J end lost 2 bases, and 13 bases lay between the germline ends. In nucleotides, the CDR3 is TGTGCCAGCAGCCAAGGGTACGCGAGGGACACAGATACGCAGTATTTT. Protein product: CASSQGYARDTDTQYF.

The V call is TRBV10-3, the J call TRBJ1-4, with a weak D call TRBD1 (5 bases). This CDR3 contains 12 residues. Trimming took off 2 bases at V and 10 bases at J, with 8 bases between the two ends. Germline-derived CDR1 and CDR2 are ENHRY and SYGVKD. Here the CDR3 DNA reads TGTGCCATCAGTGAGCAGGGCGGAAAACTGTTTTTT. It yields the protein CAISEQGGKLFF.

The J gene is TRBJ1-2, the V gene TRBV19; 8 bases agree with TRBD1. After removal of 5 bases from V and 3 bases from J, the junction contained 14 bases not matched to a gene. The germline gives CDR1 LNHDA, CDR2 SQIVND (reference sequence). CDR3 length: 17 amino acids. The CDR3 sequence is CASSPPRGRIWDYGYTF. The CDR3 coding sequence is TGTGCCAGTAGTCCACCCAGGGGGCGTATCTGGGACTATGGCTACACCTTC.

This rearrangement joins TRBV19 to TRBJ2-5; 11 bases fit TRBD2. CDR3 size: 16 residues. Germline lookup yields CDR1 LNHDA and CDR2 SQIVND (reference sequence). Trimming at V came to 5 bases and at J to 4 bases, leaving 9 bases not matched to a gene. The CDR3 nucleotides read TGTGCCAGTAGTGCCTCAACTAGCGGGGGAAGAGAGACCCAGTACTTC. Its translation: CASSASTSGGRETQYF.

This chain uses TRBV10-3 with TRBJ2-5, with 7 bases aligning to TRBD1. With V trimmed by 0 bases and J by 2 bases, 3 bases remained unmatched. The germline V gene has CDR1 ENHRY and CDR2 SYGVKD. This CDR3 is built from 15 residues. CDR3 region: CAISESQDRQETQYF. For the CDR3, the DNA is TGTGCCATCAGTGAGTCTCAGGACAGGCAAGAGACCCAGTACTTC.

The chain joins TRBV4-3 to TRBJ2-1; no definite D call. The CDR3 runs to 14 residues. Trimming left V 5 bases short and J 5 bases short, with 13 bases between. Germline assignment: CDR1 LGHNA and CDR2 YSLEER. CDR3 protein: CASSETAGHNEQFF. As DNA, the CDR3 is TGCGCCAGCAGCGAGACGGCAGGCCACAATGAGCAGTTCTTC.

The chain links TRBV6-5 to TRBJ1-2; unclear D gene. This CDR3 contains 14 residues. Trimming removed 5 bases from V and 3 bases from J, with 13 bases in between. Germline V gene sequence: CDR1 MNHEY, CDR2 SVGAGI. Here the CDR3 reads CASSTYRGYYGYTF. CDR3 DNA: TGTGCCAGCAGTACCTATCGAGGGTACTATGGCTACACCTTC.

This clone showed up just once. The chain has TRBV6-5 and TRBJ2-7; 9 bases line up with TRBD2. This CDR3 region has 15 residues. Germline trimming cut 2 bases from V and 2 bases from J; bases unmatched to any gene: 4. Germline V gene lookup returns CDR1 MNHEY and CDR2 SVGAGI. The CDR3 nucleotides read TGTGCCAGCAGTTACGCCCTAGCGGGGACCTACGAGCAGTACTTC. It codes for CASSYALAGTYEQYF.

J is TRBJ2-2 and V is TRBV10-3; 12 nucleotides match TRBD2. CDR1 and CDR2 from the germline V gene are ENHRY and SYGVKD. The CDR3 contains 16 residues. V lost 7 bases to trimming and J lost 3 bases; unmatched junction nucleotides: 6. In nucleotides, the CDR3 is TGTGCCATCACCGCGACTAGCGGGGGCGACACCGGGGAGCTGTTTTTT. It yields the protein CAITATSGGDTGELFF.

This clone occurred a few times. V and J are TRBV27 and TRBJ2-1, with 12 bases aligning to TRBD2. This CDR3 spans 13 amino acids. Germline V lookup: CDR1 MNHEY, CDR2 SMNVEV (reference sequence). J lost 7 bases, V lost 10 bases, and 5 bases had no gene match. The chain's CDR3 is CAIPGLAGNEQFF. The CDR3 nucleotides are TGTGCCATCCCGGGACTAGCGGGTAATGAGCAGTTCTTC.

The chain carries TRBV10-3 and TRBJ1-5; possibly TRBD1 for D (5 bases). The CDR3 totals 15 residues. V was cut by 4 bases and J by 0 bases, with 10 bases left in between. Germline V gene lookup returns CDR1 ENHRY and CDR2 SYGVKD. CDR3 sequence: CAISGGTNSNQPQHF. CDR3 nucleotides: TGTGCCATCAGTGGCGGGACGAATAGCAATCAGCCCCAGCATTTT.

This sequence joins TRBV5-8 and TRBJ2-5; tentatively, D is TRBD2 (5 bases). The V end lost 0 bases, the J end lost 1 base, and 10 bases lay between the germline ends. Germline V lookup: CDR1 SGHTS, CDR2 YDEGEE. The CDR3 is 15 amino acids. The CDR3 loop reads CASSLVGRTQETQYF. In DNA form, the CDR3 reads TGTGCCAGCAGCTTGGTAGGGAGAACCCAAGAGACCCAGTACTTC.

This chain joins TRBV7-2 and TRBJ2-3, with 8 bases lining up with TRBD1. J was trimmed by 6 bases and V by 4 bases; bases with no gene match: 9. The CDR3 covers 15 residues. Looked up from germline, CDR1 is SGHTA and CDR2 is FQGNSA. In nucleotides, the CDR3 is TGTGCCAGCAGCTCGGACAGGGCAGCAGGGGATACGCAGTATTTT. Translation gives CASSSDRAAGDTQYF. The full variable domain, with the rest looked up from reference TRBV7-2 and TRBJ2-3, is GAGVSQSPSNKVTEKGKDVELRCDPISGHTALYWYRQSLGQGLEFLIYFQGNSAPDKSGLPSDRFSAERTGGSVSTLTIQRTQQEDSAVYLCASSSDRAAGDTQYFGPGTRLTVL.

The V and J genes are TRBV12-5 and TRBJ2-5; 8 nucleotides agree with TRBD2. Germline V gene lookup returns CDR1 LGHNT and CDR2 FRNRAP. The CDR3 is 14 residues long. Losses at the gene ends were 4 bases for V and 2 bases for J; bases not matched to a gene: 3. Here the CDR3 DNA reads TGTGCTAGTGGTTCGGGGGGGATACAAGAGACCCAGTACTTC. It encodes CASGSGGIQETQYF. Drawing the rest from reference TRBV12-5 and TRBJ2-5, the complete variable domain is DARVTQTPRHKVTEMGQEVTMRCQPILGHNTVFWYRQTMMQGLELLAYFRNRAPLDDSGMPKDRFSAEMPDATLATLKIQPSEPRDSAVYFCASGSGGIQETQYFGPGTRLLVL.

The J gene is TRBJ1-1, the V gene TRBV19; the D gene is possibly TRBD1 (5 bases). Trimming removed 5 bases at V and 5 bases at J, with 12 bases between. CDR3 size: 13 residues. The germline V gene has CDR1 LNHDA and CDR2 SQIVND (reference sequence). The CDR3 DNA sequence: TGTGCCAGTAGTTTGGGGGGATTGACTGAAGCTTTCTTT. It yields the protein CASSLGGLTEAFF.

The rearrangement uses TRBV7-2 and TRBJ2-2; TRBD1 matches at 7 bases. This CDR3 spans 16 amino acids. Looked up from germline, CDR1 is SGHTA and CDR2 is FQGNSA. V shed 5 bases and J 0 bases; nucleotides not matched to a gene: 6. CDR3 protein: CASSRGQTPNTGELFF. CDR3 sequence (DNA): TGTGCCAGCAGCCGGGGACAGACCCCGAACACCGGGGAGCTGTTTTTT.

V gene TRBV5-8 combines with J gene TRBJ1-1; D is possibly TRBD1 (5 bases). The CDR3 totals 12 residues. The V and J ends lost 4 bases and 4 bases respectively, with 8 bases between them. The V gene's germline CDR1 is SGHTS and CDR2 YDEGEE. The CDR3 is CASSRDSTEAFF. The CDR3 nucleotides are TGTGCCAGCAGCAGAGACAGCACTGAAGCTTTCTTT. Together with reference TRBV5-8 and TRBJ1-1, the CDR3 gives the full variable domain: EAGVTQSPTHLIKTRGQQATLRCSPISGHTSVYWYQQALGLGLQFLLWYDEGEERNRGNFPPRFSGRQFPNYSSELNVNALELEDSALYLCASSRDSTEAFFGQGTRLTVV.

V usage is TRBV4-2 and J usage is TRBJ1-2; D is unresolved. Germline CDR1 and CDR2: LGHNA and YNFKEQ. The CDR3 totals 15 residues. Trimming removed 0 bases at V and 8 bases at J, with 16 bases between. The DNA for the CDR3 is TGTGCCAGCAGCCAAGAGTCTGTGGGCCCGGGGGGCTACACCTTC. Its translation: CASSQESVGPGGYTF.

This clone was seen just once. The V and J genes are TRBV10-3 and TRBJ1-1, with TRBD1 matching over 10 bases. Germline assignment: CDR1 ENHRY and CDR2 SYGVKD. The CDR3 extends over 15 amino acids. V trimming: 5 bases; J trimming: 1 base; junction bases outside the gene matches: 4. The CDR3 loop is CAISTWTGGNTEAFF. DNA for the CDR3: TGTGCCATCAGTACATGGACAGGGGGGAACACTGAAGCTTTCTTT.

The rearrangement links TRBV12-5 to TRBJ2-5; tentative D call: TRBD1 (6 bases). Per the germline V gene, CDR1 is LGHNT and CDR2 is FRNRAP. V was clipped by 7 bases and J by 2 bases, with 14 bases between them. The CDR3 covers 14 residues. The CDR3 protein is CASAMRTEQETQYF. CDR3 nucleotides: TGTGCTAGTGCCATGCGGACAGAACAAGAGACCCAGTACTTC.

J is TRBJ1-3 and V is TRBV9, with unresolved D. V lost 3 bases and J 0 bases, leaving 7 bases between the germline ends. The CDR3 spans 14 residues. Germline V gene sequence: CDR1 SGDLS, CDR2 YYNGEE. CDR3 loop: CASSALISGNTIYF. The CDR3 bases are TGTGCCAGCAGCGCACTGATCTCTGGAAACACCATATATTTT.

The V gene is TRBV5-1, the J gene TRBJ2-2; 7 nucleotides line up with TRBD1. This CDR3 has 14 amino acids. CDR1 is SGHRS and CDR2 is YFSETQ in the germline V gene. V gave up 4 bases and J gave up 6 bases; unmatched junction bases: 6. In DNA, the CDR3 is TGCGCCAGCAGCCCAACGACAGGGCCCGGGGAGCTGTTTTTT. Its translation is CASSPTTGPGELFF.

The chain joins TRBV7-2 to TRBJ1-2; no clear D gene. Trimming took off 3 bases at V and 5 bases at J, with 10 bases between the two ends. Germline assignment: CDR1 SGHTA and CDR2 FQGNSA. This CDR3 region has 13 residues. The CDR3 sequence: CASSLPQLYGYTF. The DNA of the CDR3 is TGTGCCAGCAGCTTGCCACAGCTATATGGCTACACCTTC.

The CDR3 is CASSWVSGATDTQYF. Here the CDR3 DNA reads TGTGCCAGCAGCTGGGTTAGCGGAGCCACAGATACGCAGTATTTT. The chain is built from TRBV7-8 and TRBJ2-3; tentative D call: TRBD2 (6 bases). Per germline, CDR1 SGHVS and CDR2 FQNEAQ. The CDR3 runs 15 residues. V was pared by 4 bases and J by 2 bases, with 13 bases between.

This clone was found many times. The CDR3 is CASSLDGGTGANVLTF. The CDR3 DNA reads TGTGCCAGCAGCTTAGATGGGGGCACTGGGGCCAACGTCCTGACTTTC. The chain couples TRBV7-2 to TRBJ2-6, with D possibly TRBD1 on 6 matching bases. CDR1 is SGHTA and CDR2 is FQGNSA in the germline V gene. The CDR3 has 16 amino acids. Trimming took 1 base from V and 2 from J, leaving 9 bases between them. The full variable domain, with the rest looked up from reference TRBV7-2 and TRBJ2-6, is GAGVSQSPSNKVTEKGKDVELRCDPISGHTALYWYRQSLGQGLEFLIYFQGNSAPDKSGLPSDRFSAERTGGSVSTLTIQRTQQEDSAVYLCASSLDGGTGANVLTFGAGSRLTVL.

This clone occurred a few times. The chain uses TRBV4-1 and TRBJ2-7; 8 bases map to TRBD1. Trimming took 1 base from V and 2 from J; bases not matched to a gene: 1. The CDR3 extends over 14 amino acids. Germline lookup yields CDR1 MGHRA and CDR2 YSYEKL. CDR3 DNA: TGCGCCAGCAGCCAAGCGGACAGGGCCTACGAGCAGTACTTC. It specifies CASSQADRAYEQYF.

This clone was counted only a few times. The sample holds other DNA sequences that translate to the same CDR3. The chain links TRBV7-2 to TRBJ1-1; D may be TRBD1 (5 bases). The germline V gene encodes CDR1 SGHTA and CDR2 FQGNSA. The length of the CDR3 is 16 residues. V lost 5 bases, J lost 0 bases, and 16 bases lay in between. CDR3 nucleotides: TGTGCCAGCAGCCTATCCCAGGGTGGCATGAACACTGAAGCTTTCTTT. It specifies CASSLSQGGMNTEAFF.